What follows is one T cell receptor (beta chain) and its context. The method was immunoSEQ multiplex PCR; TCRdb's version includes in-frame clones alone and lacks a portion of them. Found here are 110,000 or so clones, about 85% of them singletons; the top ten hold 3% to 4%. The data are from a study of blood T cell repertoires in COVID-19. The CDR3 is 15 residues long. Germline V CDR1 and CDR2: KGHSY, FQNENV. Trimming shortened V by 1 base and J by 2 bases, and 11 bases separated the two germline ends. The TCR was taken from a man in his forties or fifties with acute or convalescent COVID-19. The specimen sequenced was peripheral blood. The chain carries TRBV16 and TRBJ1-2; D may be TRBD1 (6 bases). The CDR3 sequence: CASSQFFQGNYGYTF. The CDR3 DNA sequence: TGTGCCAGCAGCCAATTTTTTCAGGGGAACTATGGCTACACCTTC.